The clone carrying this TCR beta chain was seen more than once but under ten times. The sample comes from a study of blood T cell repertoires in COVID-19. The CDR3 consists of 12 residues. V lost 0 bases, J lost 5 bases, and 6 bases lay in between. Germline-derived CDR1 and CDR2 are SGHRS and YFSETQ. TCRdb's copy holds only in-frame clones and misses some; the assay was immunoSEQ multiplex PCR. The table lists about 100,000 clones, around four fifths of them singletons, with roughly 4.3% in the top ten. Specimen: peripheral blood. J is TRBJ2-7 and V is TRBV5-1; D is uncertain. The TCR sequence derives from a man in his 70s with acute or convalescent COVID-19. DNA of the CDR3: TGCGCCAGCAGCTTGGTACAGAACGAGCAGTACTTC. Protein sequence: CASSLVQNEQYF.